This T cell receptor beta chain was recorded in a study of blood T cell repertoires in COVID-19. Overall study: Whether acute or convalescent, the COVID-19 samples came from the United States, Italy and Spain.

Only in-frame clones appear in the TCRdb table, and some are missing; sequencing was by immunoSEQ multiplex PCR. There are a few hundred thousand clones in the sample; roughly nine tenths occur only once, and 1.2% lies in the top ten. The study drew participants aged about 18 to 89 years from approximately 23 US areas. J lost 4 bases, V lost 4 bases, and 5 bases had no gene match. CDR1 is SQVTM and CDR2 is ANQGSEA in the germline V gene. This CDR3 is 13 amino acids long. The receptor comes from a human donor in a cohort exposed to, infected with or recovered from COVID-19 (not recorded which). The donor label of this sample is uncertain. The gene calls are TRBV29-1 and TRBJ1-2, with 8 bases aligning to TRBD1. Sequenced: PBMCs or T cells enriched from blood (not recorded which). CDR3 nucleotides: TGCAGCGTTGTGGGAACAGGGGGCTATGGCTACACCTTC. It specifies CSVVGTGGYGYTF.